These T cell receptor beta chains were read from a single sample in a study of T cell clones after liver transplantation. The method was immunoSEQ multiplex PCR; TCRdb's version includes in-frame clones alone and lacks a portion of them. The sample contains around 6,000 clones, 81% of which appear only once. The material was CD8+ T cells from blood, obtained before liver transplant. Every receptor here comes from a human donor who received a liver transplant. CDR3s include the opening cysteine and the closing phenylalanine or tryptophan. Fields, in order: D gene, J gene, clone size, V gene, CDR3 protein, CDR3 DNA. D genes are given only for firm matches. The size field is filled for only some rows; it gives once, few, many or a size class.

- | TRBJ1-6 | few | TRBV7-6 | CASSPAGNSPLHF | TGTGCCAGCAGCCCCGCGGGGAATTCACCCCTCCACTTT
- | TRBJ1-2 | - | TRBV29-1 | CSGLMNYGYTF | TGCAGCGGGCTAATGAACTATGGCTACACCTTC
- | TRBJ1-1 | - | TRBV27 | CASSYTANTEAFF | TGTGCCAGCAGTTACACAGCGAACACTGAAGCTTTCTTT
TRBD1 | TRBJ2-5 | few | TRBV13 | CASSETGGGETQYF | TGTGCCAGCAGCGAGACAGGGGGTGGGGAGACCCAGTACTTC
- | TRBJ2-2 | - | TRBV6-5 | CASNLDQDYTGELFF | TGTGCCAGCAACCTCGACCAAGATTACACCGGGGAGCTGTTTTTT
- | TRBJ1-2 | - | TRBV7-2 | CASSSTEDGYTF | TGTGCCAGCAGCTCGACGGAAGATGGCTACACCTTC
- | TRBJ2-2 | - | TRBV5-6 | CASSLEPGANTGELFF | TGTGCCAGCAGCTTGGAGCCGGGCGCGAACACCGGGGAGCTGTTTTTT
TRBD1 | TRBJ2-4 | medium-sized | TRBV27 | CASSPPDRNIQYF | TGTGCCAGCAGCCCCCCGGACAGGAACATTCAGTACTTC
- | TRBJ2-4 | - | TRBV5-6 | CASSFHPGEDIQYF | TGTGCCAGCAGCTTTCACCCCGGAGAGGACATTCAGTACTTC
TRBD2 | TRBJ2-1 | - | TRBV5-1 | CASSDLAGGSYNEQFF | TGCGCCAGCAGCGACCTAGCGGGGGGTTCCTACAATGAGCAGTTCTTC
- | TRBJ2-1 | - | TRBV10-3 | CAISDPGDEQFF | TGTGCCATCAGTGACCCCGGCGATGAGCAGTTCTTC
TRBD1 | TRBJ1-2 | - | TRBV4-1 | CASSHLGLGTGGNGYTF | TGCGCCAGCAGCCATCTCGGGCTCGGGACAGGTGGAAATGGCTACACCTTC
- | TRBJ2-7 | - | TRBV7-6 | CASSLRDEQYF | TGTGCCAGCAGCTTAAGGGACGAACAGTACTTC
- | TRBJ2-7 | - | TRBV11-2 | CASSLGYSYEQYF | TGTGCCAGCAGCTTAGGGTATTCCTACGAGCAGTACTTC
- | TRBJ2-6 | - | TRBV8-2 | CGKQTKITQSRANVLTF | TGTGGCAAGCAAACCAAGATAACACAAAGTCGGGCCAACGTCCTGACTTTC
- | TRBJ1-1 | - | TRBV5-6 | CASSPAGGAEAFF | TGTGCCAGCAGCCCCGCAGGTGGGGCTGAAGCTTTCTTT
- | TRBJ2-7 | - | TRBV2 | CALKDLAYEQYF | TGTGCCTTAAAGGACTTAGCCTACGAGCAGTACTTC
- | TRBJ2-7 | - | TRBV28 | CASSQGRGGVWYEQYF | TGTGCCAGCAGTCAGGGGAGGGGGGGAGTGTGGTACGAGCAGTACTTC
- | TRBJ2-7 | - | TRBV2 | CASSEGPAYEQYF | TGTGCCAGCAGTGAGGGGCCAGCCTACGAGCAGTACTTC
- | TRBJ2-5 | - | TRBV19 | CASSNAPGETQYF | TGTGCCAGTAGTAATGCTCCTGGAGAGACCCAGTACTTC
- | TRBJ2-1 | - | TRBV21-1 | CARGQGTAHNEQFF | TGTGCCAGGGGACAGGGGACCGCCCACAATGAGCAGTTCTTC
TRBD2 | TRBJ2-1 | - | TRBV4-2 | CASSHDLATSGVNEQFF | TGTGCCAGCAGCCATGATTTGGCGACTAGCGGGGTCAATGAGCAGTTCTTC
TRBD2 | TRBJ2-1 | - | TRBV5-4 | CASSSYGTSGTNEQFF | TGTGCCAGCAGCTCGTACGGGACTAGCGGGACCAATGAGCAGTTCTTC
- | TRBJ2-1 | once | TRBV4-3 | CASSQDYHEQFF | TGCGCCAGCAGCCAAGATTATCATGAGCAGTTCTTC
- | TRBJ1-2 | - | TRBV27 | CASSLSGGRGPYGYTF | TGTGCCAGCAGTTTATCTGGGGGGCGCGGTCCATATGGCTACACCTTC
- | TRBJ1-2 | - | TRBV28 | CASSLWGNYGYTF | TGTGCCAGCAGTTTATGGGGGAACTATGGCTACACCTTC
- | TRBJ2-7 | - | TRBV7-6 | CASSLGSRAEQYF | TGTGCCAGCAGCTTAGGTTCCAGGGCCGAGCAGTACTTC
TRBD1 | TRBJ2-3 | - | TRBV7-3 | CASSSIGSGTVGTDTQYF | TGTGCCAGCAGCTCTATTGGATCCGGGACAGTGGGCACAGATACGCAGTATTTT